One sample yielded the 5 T cell receptor beta chains listed below, sequenced in a study of Ad26.COV2.S vaccination and SARS-CoV-2 variants. Produced via immunoSEQ multiplex PCR; TCRdb's table is partial and in-frame only. This table holds around 300,000 clones, around 90% found once. As for treatment: around 19 received Ad26.COV2.S at low or high dose, single or two shots; a few received placebo; per-sample allocation not given. Day 63 following the first vaccine or placebo injection was when the samples were taken. The sample consisted of peripheral blood, taken in a trial of Ad26.COV2.S vaccine versus placebo. The source of these receptors is a person aged 18-65 years who received the Ad26.COV2.S COVID-19 vaccine or a placebo.

The chain employs TRBV10-3 and TRBJ1-5; 10 bases agree with TRBD1. This CDR3 comprises 14 residues. J gave up 5 bases and V 6 bases, and 4 bases lay outside the gene matches. Looked up from germline, CDR1 is ENHRY and CDR2 is SYGVKD. The CDR3 region is CAIRGTGDYQPQHF. DNA of the CDR3: TGTGCCATCAGGGGGACAGGGGACTATCAGCCCCAGCATTTT.

J is TRBJ1-2 and V is TRBV5-5, with D maybe TRBD1 (6 bases). V lost 4 bases to trimming and J lost 3 bases, with 16 bases between them. Germline values: CDR1 SGHKS, CDR2 YYEKEE (reference sequence). This CDR3 comprises 15 residues. The CDR3 here is CASSTVRQVHYGYTF. The DNA of the CDR3 is TGTGCCAGCAGCACCGTCAGACAGGTTCACTATGGCTACACCTTC.

This chain joins TRBV7-2 and TRBJ2-5, with a weak D call TRBD2 (6 bases). Trimming removed 1 base at V and 9 bases at J, with 9 bases between. The CDR3 covers 12 residues. The germline V gene has CDR1 SGHTA and CDR2 FQGNSA. The CDR3 protein is CASSLGPGAQYF. The CDR3 bases are TGTGCCAGCAGCTTAGGTCCGGGGGCCCAGTACTTC. Full variable domain (missing parts from reference TRBV7-2 and TRBJ2-5): GAGVSQSPSNKVTEKGKDVELRCDPISGHTALYWYRQSLGQGLEFLIYFQGNSAPDKSGLPSDRFSAERTGGSVSTLTIQRTQQEDSAVYLCASSLGPGAQYFGPGTRLLVL.

For the CDR3, the DNA is TGTGCCAGCATTCAGGAAGGGGTGGGTAACACTGAAGCTTTCTTT. This sequence encodes CASIQEGVGNTEAFF. The chain joins TRBV28 to TRBJ1-1; the D gene is possibly TRBD1 (5 bases). The CDR3 length is 15 residues. Trimming stripped 7 bases from V and 2 bases from J, with 17 bases between. Germline assignment: CDR1 MDHEN and CDR2 SYDVKM.

This chain joins TRBV18 and TRBJ1-4; D gene uncertain. This CDR3 region has 13 residues. Trimming stripped 4 bases from V and 6 bases from J, with 9 bases between. CDR1 and CDR2 from the germline V gene are KGHSH and LQKENI. CDR3 in DNA: TGTGCCAGCTCACGGGCTGGGGATGAAAAACTGTTTTTT. It is translated as CASSRAGDEKLFF.